A single TCR beta chain is shown here with its context. The data were obtained in a study of technical replicates of blood from a handful of donors. TCRdb keeps only in-frame clones here, not all; method: immunoSEQ multiplex PCR. The data hold approximately 95,000 clones, with approximately 95% observed a single time. This TCR was sampled from a human donor in good health. Sequencing was done on a sample of T cells isolated from PBMCs.

CDR3 sequence (DNA): TGTGCCAGCAGTTCTACTGCGGTATCTAGCACAGATACGCAGTATTTT. This translates into CASSSTAVSSTDTQYF. The chain joins TRBV28 to TRBJ2-3; D unclear. The V end was cut by 4 bases, the J end by 0 bases, with 14 bases between. The CDR3 runs to 16 residues. In germline, CDR1 is MDHEN, CDR2 SYDVKM.